This T cell receptor (beta chain) was sequenced for a study of T cell responses to AZD1222 COVID-19 vaccine. Findings and limits, study-wide: Nearly half of unique spike-specific TCRs reportedly avoided B.1.351 and B.1.1.7 mutated regions. Spike as a whole was targeted by vaccine-associated CD4 TCRs, dominant at 160-218 and 743-854.

Comment on this clone: As yet, its antigen is unknown.

TCRdb's table, derived via immunoSEQ multiplex PCR, lists solely in-frame clones and lacks some. Of about 130,000 clones listed, 75% to 90% are singletons. Trimming removed 3 bases from V and 5 bases from J, with 14 bases in between. CDR3 length: 14 residues. Germline V gives CDR1 KGHSH, CDR2 LQKENI. The chain recombines TRBV18 with TRBJ2-7; D perhaps matches TRBD1 (6 bases). This TCR came from an adult in good health. This specimen consisted of peripheral blood, obtained on day 0 of AZD1222 vaccination. The CDR3 spells CASSPKGGQDEQYF. The CDR3 region has the DNA TGTGCCAGCTCACCGAAAGGGGGTCAAGACGAGCAGTACTTC.